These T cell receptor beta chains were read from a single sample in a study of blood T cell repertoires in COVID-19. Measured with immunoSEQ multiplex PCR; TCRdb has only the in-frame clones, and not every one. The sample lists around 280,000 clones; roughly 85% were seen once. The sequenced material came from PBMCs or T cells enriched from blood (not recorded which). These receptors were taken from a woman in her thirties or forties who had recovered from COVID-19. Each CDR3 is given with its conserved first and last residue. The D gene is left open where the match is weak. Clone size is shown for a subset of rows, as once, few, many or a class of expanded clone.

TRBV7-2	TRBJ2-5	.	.	TGTGCCAGCAGCTCTGGGACAATCTTAGAGACCCAGTACTTC	CASSSGTILETQYF
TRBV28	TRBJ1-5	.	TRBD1	TGTGCCAGCAGTGGCACAGGGGTTCAGCCCCAGCATTTT	CASSGTGVQPQHF
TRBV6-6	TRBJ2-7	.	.	TGTGCCAGCATGGGGCAGGGCATCTACGAGCAGTACTTC	CASMGQGIYEQYF
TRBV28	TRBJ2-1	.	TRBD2	TGTGCCAGCCGCGGGGGGAGCTACAATGAGCAGTTCTTC	CASRGGSYNEQFF
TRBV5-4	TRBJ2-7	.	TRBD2	TGTGCCAGCAGCTTGGGGACTAGCGGGATAGGTAAGCAGTACTTC	CASSLGTSGIGKQYF
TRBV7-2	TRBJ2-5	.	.	TGTGCCAGCAGCTCGCAGATGGACCAAGAGACCCAGTACTTC	CASSSQMDQETQYF
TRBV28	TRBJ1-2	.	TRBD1	TGTGCCAGCAAATCTATAGGGACAGGAGCTAACTATGGCTACACCTTC	CASKSIGTGANYGYTF
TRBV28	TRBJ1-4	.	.	TGTGCCAGCAGCCTAGAGGGTAGATTTAATGAAAAACTGTTTTTT	CASSLEGRFNEKLFF
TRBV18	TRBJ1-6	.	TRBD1	TGTGCCAGCTCACCATCCGCAGGGGGACCAAGCTCCTATAATTCACCCCTCCACTTT	CASSPSAGGPSSYNSPLHF
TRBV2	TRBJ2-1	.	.	TGTGCCAGCAGGGGTAGCTGGAGCTCCTACAATGAGCAGTTCTTC	CASRGSWSSYNEQFF
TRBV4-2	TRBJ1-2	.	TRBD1	TGTGCCAGCAGCCAAAATACAGGGGGTGACACTAACTATGGCTACACCTTC	CASSQNTGGDTNYGYTF
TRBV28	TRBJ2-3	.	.	TGTGCCAGCAGGCAAGACAGAAGCACAGATACGCAGTATTTT	CASRQDRSTDTQYF
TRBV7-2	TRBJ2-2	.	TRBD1	TGTGCCAGCAGCCCCATGACAGGGGCCACCGGGGAGCTGTTTTTT	CASSPMTGATGELFF
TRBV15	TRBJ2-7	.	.	TGTGCCACCAGCAGAGGCATGGGACACCACTCCTACGAGCAGTACTTC	CATSRGMGHHSYEQYF
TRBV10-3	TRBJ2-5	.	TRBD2	TGTGCCACCGGCCTCGGGGGGGAAGAGACCCAGTACTTC	CATGLGGEETQYF
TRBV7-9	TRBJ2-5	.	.	TGTGCCAGCACTTACTGGGCACAGGGAGAGGAGACCCAGTACTTC	CASTYWAQGEETQYF
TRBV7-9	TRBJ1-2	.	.	TGTGCCAGCAGCTTAGAGCCCCCCTTTTATGGCTACACCTTC	CASSLEPPFYGYTF
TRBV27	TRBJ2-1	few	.	TGTGCCAGCAGTCCCTACCCCGGTAGCGTCGAGCAGTTCTTC	CASSPYPGSVEQFF
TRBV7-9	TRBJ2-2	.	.	TGTGCCAGCACCCCCGAGGAGGAGCTGTTTTTT	CASTPEEELFF
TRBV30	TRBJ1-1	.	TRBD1	TGTGCCTGGAGTCCTCGGTCCCGGGGCTATACGGACAGGGGATGGAACACTGAAGCTTTCTTT	CAWSPRSRGYTDRGWNTEAFF
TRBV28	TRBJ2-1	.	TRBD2	TGTGCCAGCAGAAATGGGGGTAGCGGGAGCTATGAGCAGTTCTTC	CASRNGGSGSYEQFF
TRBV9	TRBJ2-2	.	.	TGTGCCAGCAGCGTGGATGGACTTGTCGTTGGAGACACCGGGGAGCTGTTTTTT	CASSVDGLVVGDTGELFF
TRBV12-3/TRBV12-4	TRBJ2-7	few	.	TGTGCCAGCTCCTGGGCGCCCTCCTACGAGCAGTACTTC	CASSWAPSYEQYF
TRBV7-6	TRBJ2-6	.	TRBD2	TGTGCCAGCAAGCGGGGGAGTTCCTCGGCCAACGTCCTGACTTTC	CASKRGSSSANVLTF
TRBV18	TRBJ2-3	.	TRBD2	TGTGCCAGCTCACCCCAAAGCGGGAGCAGTCAAGATACGCAGTATTTT	CASSPQSGSSQDTQYF
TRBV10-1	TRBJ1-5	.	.	TGCGCCAGCAGTGGCCCGGCGGGGGTTGGAAATCAGCCCCAGCATTTT	CASSGPAGVGNQPQHF
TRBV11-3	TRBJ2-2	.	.	TGTGCCAGCAGCCCGTCCACCGGGGAGCTGTTTTTT	CASSPSTGELFF
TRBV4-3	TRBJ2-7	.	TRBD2	TGCGCCAGCAGCCAAGTCCAAGCGGGAGCCTACGAGCAGTACTTC	CASSQVQAGAYEQYF
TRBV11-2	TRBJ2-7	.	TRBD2	TGTGCCAGCAGCTTATTGGGTAGCGGGGTCTACGAGCAGTACTTC	CASSLLGSGVYEQYF
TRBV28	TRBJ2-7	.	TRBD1	TGTGCCAGCAGCATCGCCGGACAGGGGGCTTTATACGAGCAGTACTTC	CASSIAGQGALYEQYF
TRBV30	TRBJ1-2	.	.	TGTGCCTGGAGTGCCCGCGGGGCGAACTATGGCTACACCTTC	CAWSARGANYGYTF
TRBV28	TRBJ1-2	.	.	TGTGCCAGCACCTCATTCCGTGGAGGGTCGGGCTACACCTTC	CASTSFRGGSGYTF
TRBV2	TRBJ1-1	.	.	TGTGCCAGCAGTGATGAGGCCCTTGGCGAAGCTTTCTTT	CASSDEALGEAFF
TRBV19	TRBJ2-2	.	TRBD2	TGTGCCAGTAGCCCAACGAGACTAGCGGGAGGGGAGCTGTTTTTT	CASSPTRLAGGELFF
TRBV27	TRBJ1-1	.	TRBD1	TGTGCCAGCAGTTTAGGGACAGGAACTATGAACACTGAAGCTTTCTTT	CASSLGTGTMNTEAFF
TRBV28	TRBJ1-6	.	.	TGTGCCAGCAGCCCGGACAGTTATAATTCACCCCTCCACTTT	CASSPDSYNSPLHF
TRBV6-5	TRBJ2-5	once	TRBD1	TGTGCCAGCAGCGCCAGGGGGCTGGAGACCCAGTACTTC	CASSARGLETQYF
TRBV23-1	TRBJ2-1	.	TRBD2	TGCGCCAGCAGTCGCGGGGGCTCCTACAATGAGCAGTTCTTC	CASSRGGSYNEQFF
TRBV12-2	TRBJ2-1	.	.	TGTGCAAGTCGCTTCGTTGAACTAGTCAATGAGCAGTTCTTC	CASRFVELVNEQFF
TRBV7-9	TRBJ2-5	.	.	TGTGCCAGCAGCTTAAAAGGGGAAGAGACCCAGTACTTC	CASSLKGEETQYF
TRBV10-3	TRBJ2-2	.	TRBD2	TGTGCCTCAGGACTAGCGGAAACCGGGGAGCTGTTTTTT	CASGLAETGELFF
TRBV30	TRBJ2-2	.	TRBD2	TGTGCCTACCTGCCGGGACTAGCGGGGAACGGGGAGCTGTTTTTT	CAYLPGLAGNGELFF
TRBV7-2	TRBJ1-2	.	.	TGTGCCAGCAGCTTCGGCGGGTATGGCTACACCTTC	CASSFGGYGYTF
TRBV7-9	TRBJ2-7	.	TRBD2	TGTGCCAGCAGCTTAGCTGACTCCAGCGGGAGCACGGGGCAGTACTTC	CASSLADSSGSTGQYF
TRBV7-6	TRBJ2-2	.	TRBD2	TGTGCCAGCAGCGGAGGGACTAGCGCTAACACCGGGGAGCTGTTTTTT	CASSGGTSANTGELFF
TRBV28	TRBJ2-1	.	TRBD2	TGTGCCAGCAGTTTCCCGGGACTAGCGGCTAATGAGCAGTTCTTC	CASSFPGLAANEQFF
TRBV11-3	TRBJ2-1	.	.	TGTGCCAGCAGCCACAGCTCCTACAATGAGCAGTTCTTC	CASSHSSYNEQFF
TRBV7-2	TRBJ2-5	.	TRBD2	TGTGCCAGCAGTTACGCGGGAGGGCCCGAGACCCAGTACTTC	CASSYAGGPETQYF
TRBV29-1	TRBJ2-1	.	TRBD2	TGCAGCGCGACTAGCGCAGAGAATGAGCAGTTCTTC	CSATSAENEQFF
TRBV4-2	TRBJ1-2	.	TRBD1	TGTGCCAGCAGCCCCCGGGACAGGGGGGAAAACTATGGCTACACCTTC	CASSPRDRGENYGYTF
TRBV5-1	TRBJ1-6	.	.	TGCGCCAGCAGCTTGGATTCGTATAATTCACCCCTCCACTTT	CASSLDSYNSPLHF